The 22 T cell receptor beta chains presented below share a single source sample, sequenced in a study of blood T cell repertoires in COVID-19. The assay was immunoSEQ multiplex PCR, and TCRdb's table has in-frame clones only and misses some. The data contain fewer than 300,000 clones, 85% of them seen just once; the ten biggest clones take up 2% to 3%. The sequenced material came from PBMCs or T cells enriched from blood (not recorded which). Receptors originate from a woman aged 50 to 60 who had recovered from COVID-19.

This clone came up a few times. In DNA, the CDR3 is TGCGCCAGCAGCTCCACTCTTCGGGCAACTAATGAAAAACTGTTTTTT. This translates into CASSSTLRATNEKLFF. The J gene is TRBJ1-4, the V gene TRBV4-1; D is ambiguous. Trimming removed 5 bases from V and 0 bases from J, with 13 bases in between. The germline V gene has CDR1 MGHRA and CDR2 YSYEKL. CDR3 length: 16 residues.

This chain uses TRBV30 with TRBJ2-5; D might be TRBD1 (5 bases). The CDR3 has 13 residues. Germline V gene sequence: CDR1 GTSNPN, CDR2 SVGIG (reference sequence). V shed 2 bases and J shed 4 bases, with 11 bases lying between them. CDR3 DNA sequence: TGTGCCTGGAGTTATGGGGCGCGAGAGACCCAGTACTTC. Protein product: CAWSYGARETQYF.

The chain links TRBV3-1 (or the pseudogene TRBV3-2) to TRBJ2-5; D unresolved. V was clipped by 1 base and J by 5 bases, with 8 bases between them. The V gene's germline CDR1 is LGHDT and CDR2 YNNKEL (reference sequence). The length of the CDR3 is 13 residues. CDR3 in DNA: TGTGCCAGCAGCCAAGGTGGCTCCGAGACCCAGTACTTC. Protein product: CASSQGGSETQYF.

This sequence joins TRBV5-4 and TRBJ1-1, with no clear D. Trimming removed 2 bases at V and 0 bases at J, with 8 bases between. The length of the CDR3 is 14 residues. Germline values: CDR1 SGHNT, CDR2 YYREEE (reference sequence). The CDR3 protein is CASSFGILNTEAFF. The CDR3 DNA reads TGTGCCAGCAGCTTTGGCATACTGAACACTGAAGCTTTCTTT.

The genes are TRBV30 and TRBJ2-3; D not certain. The V gene lost 5 bases and the J gene lost 1 base, with 13 bases spanning the gap. The CDR3 spans 14 residues. From germline, CDR1 is GTSNPN and CDR2 SVGIG (reference sequence). CDR3 sequence reads: CAWELKSGTDTQYF. As DNA, the CDR3 is TGTGCCTGGGAACTCAAATCGGGCACAGATACGCAGTATTTT.

The chain employs TRBV19 and TRBJ2-1, with 12 nucleotides matching TRBD2. The CDR3 has 15 amino acids. J lost 6 bases, V lost 4 bases, and 4 bases had no gene match. CDR1 and CDR2 (germline): LNHDA, SQIVND (reference sequence). The DNA for the CDR3 is TGTGCCAGTAGTACTAGCGGGGGGGCGGGCAATGAGCAGTTCTTC. Residues: CASSTSGGAGNEQFF. Together with reference TRBV19 and TRBJ2-1, the CDR3 gives the full variable domain: DGGITQSPKYLFRKEGQNVTLSCEQNLNHDAMYWYRQDPGQGLRLIYYSQIVNDFQKGDIAEGYSVSREKKESFPLTVTSAQKNPTAFYLCASSTSGGAGNEQFFGPGTRLTVL.

The V call is TRBV28, the J call TRBJ1-6; possibly TRBD1 for D (5 bases). The CDR3 is made up of 14 amino acids. CDR1 and CDR2 from the germline V gene are MDHEN and SYDVKM. The V end was cut by 6 bases, the J end by 8 bases, with 14 bases between. CDR3 sequence reads: CASSLGPGYSPLHF. DNA of the CDR3: TGTGCCAGCAGCCTGGGGCCCGGCTATTCACCCCTCCACTTT.

V usage is TRBV5-4 and J usage is TRBJ2-7, with TRBD1 matching over 8 bases. V dropped 0 bases and J dropped 2; count of bases not matched to a gene: 7. This CDR3 has 16 residues. From germline, CDR1 is SGHNT and CDR2 YYREEE (reference sequence). The chain's CDR3 is CASSLGGTGRTYEQYF. CDR3 sequence (DNA): TGTGCCAGCAGCTTGGGGGGGACAGGCCGCACCTACGAGCAGTACTTC.

The rearrangement links TRBV2 to TRBJ1-3, with D perhaps TRBD1 (5 bases). Germline loops: CDR1 SNHLY, CDR2 FYNNEI. The CDR3 has 13 residues. V dropped 5 bases and J dropped 0 bases, with 5 bases sitting between them. In DNA form, the CDR3 reads TGTGCCAGCAGTAGGGGCTCTGGAAACACCATATATTTT. Residues: CASSRGSGNTIYF.

V and J are TRBV19 and TRBJ1-2; D unclear. The germline V gene has CDR1 LNHDA and CDR2 SQIVND (reference sequence). This CDR3 comprises 13 residues. The V and J ends lost 3 bases and 7 bases respectively, with 12 bases between them. Written as DNA, the CDR3 is TGTGCCAGTAGTATCCAGACTCAGCGTGGCTACACCTTC. This translates into CASSIQTQRGYTF.

This chain links TRBV3-1 (or the pseudogene TRBV3-2) with TRBJ2-2; D is unresolved. This CDR3 comprises 14 residues. Germline V gene sequence: CDR1 LGHDT, CDR2 YNNKEL (reference sequence). V lost 8 bases, J lost 4 bases, and 14 bases lay in between. This CDR3 reads CASPKAITTGELFF. The CDR3 nucleotides read TGTGCCAGCCCCAAAGCCATAACCACCGGGGAGCTGTTTTTT.

The chain uses TRBV6-5 and TRBJ1-5; 7 bases are a match to TRBD1. With 6 bases clipped from V and 1 base from J, the junction kept 6 bases outside the gene matches. Looked up from germline, CDR1 is MNHEY and CDR2 is SVGAGI. The CDR3 is 15 amino acids. CDR3 amino acids: CASRTGITSNQPQHF. In DNA, the CDR3 is TGTGCCAGCAGGACAGGGATTACGAGCAATCAGCCCCAGCATTTT.

This chain links TRBV27 with TRBJ2-5, with D possibly TRBD1 on 6 matching bases. This CDR3 comprises 14 residues. Germline V gene data show CDR1 as MNHEY and CDR2 as SMNVEV (reference sequence). V was pared by 4 bases and J by 2 bases, with 11 bases between. The CDR3 spells CASSSPGAQETQYF. For the CDR3, the DNA is TGTGCCAGCAGTTCCCCAGGGGCACAAGAGACCCAGTACTTC.

The V gene is TRBV5-1, the J gene TRBJ1-1, with 7 bases identical to TRBD1. The CDR3 is 14 residues long. The trim removed 0 bases at V and 6 bases at J, leaving 5 bases unmatched. CDR1 SGHRS and CDR2 YFSETQ come from the germline V gene. The CDR3 here is CASSLGRGAAEAFF. The CDR3 nucleotides read TGCGCCAGCAGCTTGGGCAGGGGGGCCGCTGAAGCTTTCTTT.

This rearrangement joins TRBV2 to TRBJ2-3; 12 nucleotides align to TRBD2. The germline CDR1 and CDR2 sequences are SNHLY and FYNNEI. The J segment lost 2 bases and the V segment lost 10 bases, leaving 4 bases of the junction unmatched. This CDR3 comprises 14 residues. The CDR3 is CAIRTSGDTDTQYF. The CDR3 DNA follows: TGTGCCATTCGGACTAGCGGGGACACAGATACGCAGTATTTT.

The chain couples TRBV9 to TRBJ2-1; 8 nucleotides agree with TRBD2. Germline V gene data show CDR1 as SGDLS and CDR2 as YYNGEE. The CDR3 length is 16 residues. Trimming cost V 0 bases and J 4 bases; bases outside gene matches: 6. This CDR3 is CASSVGDRGGYNEQFF. CDR3 sequence (DNA): TGTGCCAGCAGCGTAGGGGACCGGGGGGGATACAATGAGCAGTTCTTC.

The V gene is TRBV24-1, the J gene TRBJ2-3; tentative D call: TRBD2 (5 bases). The CDR3 spans 13 residues. Germline loops: CDR1 KGHDR, CDR2 SFDVKD. Trimming removed 3 bases at V and 12 bases at J, with 15 bases between. The chain's CDR3 is CATSDTDWRSQYF. CDR3 nucleotides: TGTGCCACCAGTGATACGGACTGGAGGAGTCAGTATTTT.

The chain has TRBV3-1 (or the pseudogene TRBV3-2) and TRBJ2-5, with TRBD2 as a possible D gene (5 bases). The CDR3 loop spans 13 amino acids. The germline V and J ends were trimmed by 3 bases and 2 bases, with 7 bases remaining between them. Germline V gives CDR1 LGHDT, CDR2 YNNKEL (reference sequence). The DNA for the CDR3 is TGTGCCAGCAGCCAGGGGAGACAAGAGACCCAGTACTTC. Amino acid sequence: CASSQGRQETQYF.

This clone was observed a single time. V is TRBV27 and J is TRBJ2-3, with 8 bases fitting TRBD1. After removal of 4 bases from V and 4 bases from J, the junction contained 7 bases not matched to a gene. Germline V gene data show CDR1 as MNHEY and CDR2 as SMNVEV (reference sequence). This CDR3 is 15 amino acids long. The CDR3 DNA is TGTGCCAGCAGTTACATCACAGGGGGTTCAGATACGCAGTATTTT. Protein sequence: CASSYITGGSDTQYF.

The chain joins TRBV2 to TRBJ1-3; D gene ambiguous. Trimming cost V 1 base and J 0 bases, with 4 bases left between them. The V gene's germline CDR1 is SNHLY and CDR2 FYNNEI. This CDR3 is built from 14 residues. The CDR3 loop is CASSEDSSGNTIYF. The CDR3 DNA is TGTGCCAGCAGTGAAGATAGCTCTGGAAACACCATATATTTT.

This clone was counted only a few times. Other nucleotide sequences from this sample produce the same CDR3. V and J are TRBV18 and TRBJ2-2; tentatively, D is TRBD2 (5 bases). The germline CDR1 and CDR2 sequences are KGHSH and LQKENI. Trimming left V 2 bases short and J 4 bases short, with 8 bases between. The CDR3 has 14 amino acids. This CDR3 reads CASSPDRGTGELFF. As DNA, the CDR3 is TGTGCCAGCTCACCAGATCGGGGCACCGGGGAGCTGTTTTTT.

The V call is TRBV27, the J call TRBJ2-7; D is unclear. Per germline, CDR1 MNHEY and CDR2 SMNVEV (reference sequence). V was clipped by 3 bases and J by 6 bases, with 12 bases between them. The length of the CDR3 is 13 residues. As DNA, the CDR3 is TGTGCCAGCAGTTTGGCGGCCCTCACCGAGCAGTACTTC. As protein: CASSLAALTEQYF.